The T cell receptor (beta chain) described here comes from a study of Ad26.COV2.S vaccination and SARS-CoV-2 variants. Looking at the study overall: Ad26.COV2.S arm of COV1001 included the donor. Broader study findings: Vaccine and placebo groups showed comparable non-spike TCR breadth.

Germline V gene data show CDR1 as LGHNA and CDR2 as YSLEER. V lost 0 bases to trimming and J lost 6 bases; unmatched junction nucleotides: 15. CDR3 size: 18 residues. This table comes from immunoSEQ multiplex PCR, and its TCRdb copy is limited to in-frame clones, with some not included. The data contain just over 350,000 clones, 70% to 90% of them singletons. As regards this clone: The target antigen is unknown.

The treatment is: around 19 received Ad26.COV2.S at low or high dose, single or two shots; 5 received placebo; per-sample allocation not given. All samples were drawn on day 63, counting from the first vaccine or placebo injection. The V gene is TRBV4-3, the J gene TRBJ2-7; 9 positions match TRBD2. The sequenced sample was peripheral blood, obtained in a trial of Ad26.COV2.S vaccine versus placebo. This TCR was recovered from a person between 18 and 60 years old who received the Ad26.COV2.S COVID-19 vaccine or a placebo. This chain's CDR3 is CASSQDFLAGGLSTEQYF. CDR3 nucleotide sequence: TGCGCCAGCAGCCAAGATTTTCTCGCGGGAGGGCTATCGACCGAGCAGTACTTC.